The clone carrying this TCR beta chain was detected many times. Each CDR3 protein is one row after TCRdb ran MiXCR on the RT-PCR reads. The table lists under 850,000 distinct CDR3 sequences, around 18% of them singletons. This specimen comes from a study of response to subunit inactivated influenza vaccine. The ends were cut back, 0 bases at V and 4 bases at J, with 13 bases in the middle. CDR3 size: 15 residues. The germline CDR1 and CDR2 sequences are ENHRY and SYGVKD. The chain couples TRBV10-3 to TRBJ2-7; TRBD2 is a possible D gene (5 bases). The sample was PBMCs from blood, taken 5 days after vaccination. The receptor's source is a man aged 50-60 years who received an inactivated influenza vaccine. In DNA form, the CDR3 reads TGTGCCATCAGTGAGTCTTCGGGGAAGGGTTACGAGCAGTACTTC. This codes for CAISESSGKGYEQYF.